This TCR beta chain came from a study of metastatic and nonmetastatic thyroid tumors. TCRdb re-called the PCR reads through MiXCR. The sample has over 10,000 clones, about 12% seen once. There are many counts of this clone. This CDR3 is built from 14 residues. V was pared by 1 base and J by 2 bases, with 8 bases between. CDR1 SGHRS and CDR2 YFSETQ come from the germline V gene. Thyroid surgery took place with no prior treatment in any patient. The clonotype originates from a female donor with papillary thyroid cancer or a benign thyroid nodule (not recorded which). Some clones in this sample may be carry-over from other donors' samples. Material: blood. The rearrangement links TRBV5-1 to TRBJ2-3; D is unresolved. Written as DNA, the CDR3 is TGCGCCAGCAGCTTGACCTCTTCCACAGATACGCAGTATTTT. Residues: CASSLTSSTDTQYF. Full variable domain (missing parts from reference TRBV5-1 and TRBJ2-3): KAGVTQTPRYLIKTRGQQVTLSCSPISGHRSVSWYQQTPGQGLQFLFEYFSETQRNKGNFPGRFSGRQFSNSRSEMNVSTLELGDSALYLCASSLTSSTDTQYFGPGTRLTVL.